This T cell receptor (beta chain) was observed in a study of long-term antiretroviral therapy in people with HIV. Before DNA extraction, about 0.95-10 million cryopreserved PBMC were held in the samples. The libraries were made with immunoSEQ v3.0 at survey level. Repertoires were generated with immunoSEQ multiplex PCR, while TCRdb's copy carries only in-frame clones and drops some. Altogether under 30,000 clones are present, over 90% being singletons, with the ten largest covering approximately 3%. With 2 bases removed from V and 8 bases from J, the gap between germline ends came to 12 bases. Germline V CDR1 and CDR2: MNHEY, SMNVEV (reference sequence). The length of the CDR3 is 13 residues. Regarding this clone: Its antigen is unidentified.

Study-level findings and limits: The study found narrower CDR3 length ranges in HIV repertoires than in controls. Post-ART samples showed increased diversity that remained below transplant donor control levels.

The gene calls are TRBV27 and TRBJ1-2; tentatively, D is TRBD1 (6 bases). The sample consisted of unsorted PBMCs, taken 5.3 years after starting antiretroviral therapy. The sequence was collected from a man aged 50-60 years with HIV. In nucleotides, the CDR3 is TGTGCCAGCAGTTTAGCGGGGGGCGTAGGCTACACCTTC. Residues: CASSLAGGVGYTF.